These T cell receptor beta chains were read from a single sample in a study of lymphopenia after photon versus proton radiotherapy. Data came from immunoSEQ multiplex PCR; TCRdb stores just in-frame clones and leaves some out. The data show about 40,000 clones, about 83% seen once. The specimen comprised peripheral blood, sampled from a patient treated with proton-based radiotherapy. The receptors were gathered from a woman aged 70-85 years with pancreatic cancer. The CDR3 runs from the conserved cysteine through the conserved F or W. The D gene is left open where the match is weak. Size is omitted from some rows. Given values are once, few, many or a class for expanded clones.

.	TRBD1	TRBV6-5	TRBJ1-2	CASSPQGAGNYGYTF	TGTGCCAGCAGTCCACAGGGGGCCGGTAACTATGGCTACACCTTC
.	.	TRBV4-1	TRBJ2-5	CASRPRTGETSGGTQYF	TGCGCCAGCAGGCCAAGAACTGGGGAGACTAGTGGGGGGACCCAGTACTTC
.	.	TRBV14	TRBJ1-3	CASSLGTSLDTIYF	TGTGCCAGCAGCCTGGGGACTTCGCTAGACACCATATATTTT
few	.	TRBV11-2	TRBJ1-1	CASSFTSTGTNTEAFF	TGTGCCAGCAGCTTTACGTCTACAGGGACGAACACTGAAGCTTTCTTT
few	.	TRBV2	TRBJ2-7	CASSERGIPYEQYF	TGTGCCAGCAGTGAACGGGGAATCCCCTACGAGCAGTACTTC
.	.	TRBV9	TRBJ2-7	CASSVGTSLSYEQYF	TGTGCCAGCAGCGTAGGCACTAGCCTATCCTACGAGCAGTACTTC
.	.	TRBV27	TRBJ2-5	CASSLSSAWEQYF	TGTGCCAGCAGTTTATCGAGTGCTTGGGAGCAGTACTTC
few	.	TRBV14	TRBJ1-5	CASSRGSWVQPQHF	TGTGCCAGCAGCCGAGGGTCATGGGTTCAGCCCCAGCATTTT
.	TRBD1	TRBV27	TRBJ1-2	CASSFGDRGGYTF	TGTGCCAGCAGTTTTGGGGACAGGGGTGGCTACACCTTC
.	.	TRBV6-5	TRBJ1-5	CASSYEGYGTKHF	TGTGCCAGCAGTTACGAAGGATACGGGACAAAGCATTTT
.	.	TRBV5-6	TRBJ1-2	CASSRSRGNYGYTF	TGTGCCAGCAGCCGCAGTAGGGGAAACTATGGCTACACCTTC
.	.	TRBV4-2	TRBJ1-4	CASSQEKTARGEKLFF	TGTGCCAGCAGCCAGGAAAAGACAGCGAGGGGCGAAAAACTGTTTTTT
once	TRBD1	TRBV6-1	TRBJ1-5	CASSEASVTGFQHF	TGTGCCAGCAGCGAGGCCTCGGTGACAGGGTTCCAGCATTTT
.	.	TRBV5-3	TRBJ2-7	CARSPDPPVHPYEQYF	TGTGCCAGAAGCCCAGACCCTCCAGTGCACCCCTACGAGCAGTACTTC
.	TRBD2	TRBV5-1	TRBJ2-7	CASSLRTSGRAYEQYF	TGCGCCAGCAGTCTTAGGACTAGCGGGAGGGCCTACGAGCAGTACTTC
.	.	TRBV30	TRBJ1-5	CAWSVRQPQHF	TGTGCCTGGAGTGTACGTCAGCCCCAGCATTTT
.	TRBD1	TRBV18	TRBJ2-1	CASSLPGQGPFPPYYNEQFF	TGTGCCAGCTCACTCCCGGGACAGGGGCCATTCCCGCCTTACTACAATGAGCAGTTCTTC
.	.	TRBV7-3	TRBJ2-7	CASSPSADSYEQYF	TGTGCCAGCAGCCCCTCAGCGGACTCCTACGAGCAGTACTTC
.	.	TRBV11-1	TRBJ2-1	CASSVQELGNEQFF	TGTGCCAGCAGCGTACAGGAGCTCGGCAATGAGCAGTTCTTC
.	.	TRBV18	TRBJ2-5	CASSPRAQETQYF	TGTGCCAGCTCACCAAGGGCGCAAGAGACCCAGTACTTC
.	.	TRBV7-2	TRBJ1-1	CASTPWSQNTEAFF	TGTGCCAGCACCCCATGGTCACAGAACACTGAAGCTTTCTTT
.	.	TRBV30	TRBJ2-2	CAWGHSGELFF	TGTGCCTGGGGTCACTCCGGGGAGCTGTTTTTT
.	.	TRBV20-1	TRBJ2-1	CSAAISNEQFF	TGCAGTGCCGCCATTAGCAATGAGCAGTTCTTC
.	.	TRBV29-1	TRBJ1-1	CSVARGTEAFF	TGCAGCGTTGCAAGGGGTACTGAAGCTTTCTTT
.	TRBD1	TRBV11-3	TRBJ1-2	CASSLAAGTGTNYGYTF	TGTGCCAGCAGCTTAGCAGCCGGGACAGGGACTAACTATGGCTACACCTTC
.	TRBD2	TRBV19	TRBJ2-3	CASSQFGTGTSGTDTQYF	TGTGCCAGTAGTCAGTTTGGGACCGGGACTAGCGGCACAGATACGCAGTATTTT
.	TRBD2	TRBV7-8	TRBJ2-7	CASSSSPRTSEQYF	TGTGCCAGCAGCTCTAGCCCTAGGACTAGCGAGCAGTACTTC
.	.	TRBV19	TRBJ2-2	CASSITSREELFF	TGTGCCAGTAGTATCACTAGCAGGGAGGAGCTGTTTTTT
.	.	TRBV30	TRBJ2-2	CAWREGQTNTGELFF	TGTGCCTGGAGGGAAGGTCAGACGAACACCGGGGAGCTGTTTTTT
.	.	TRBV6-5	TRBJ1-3	CASSYVPQSSGNTIYF	TGTGCCAGCAGTTACGTACCGCAGAGCTCTGGAAACACCATATATTTT
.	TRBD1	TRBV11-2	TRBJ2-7	CASSADRDRGSQYF	TGTGCCAGCAGCGCCGACCGGGACAGGGGGAGCCAGTACTTC
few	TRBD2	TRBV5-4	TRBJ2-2	CASSSGTSFSGELFF	TGTGCCAGCAGCAGCGGGACTAGTTTCTCCGGGGAGCTGTTTTTT
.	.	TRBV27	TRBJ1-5	CATGAGRRNQPQHF	TGTGCCACCGGGGCGGGGAGGCGCAATCAGCCCCAGCATTTT
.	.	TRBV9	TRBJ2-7	CASSVIGTSYEQYF	TGTGCCAGCAGCGTAATAGGGACCTCCTACGAGCAGTACTTC
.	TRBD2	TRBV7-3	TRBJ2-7	CASLCSGNSYEQYF	TGTGCCAGTTTGTGTAGCGGGAACTCCTACGAGCAGTACTTC
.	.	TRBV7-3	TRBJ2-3	CASSYPGQGPDTQYF	TGTGCCAGCAGTTATCCAGGGCAGGGCCCAGATACGCAGTATTTT
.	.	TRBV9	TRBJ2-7	CASSVSGRNYEQYF	TGTGCCAGCAGCGTATCGGGAAGAAACTACGAGCAGTACTTC
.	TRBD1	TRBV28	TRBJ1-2	CASSLRPGQGTYGYTF	TGTGCCAGCAGTTTACGTCCGGGACAGGGAACCTATGGCTACACCTTC
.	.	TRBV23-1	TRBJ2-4	CASSQRAKNIQYF	TGCGCCAGCAGTCAGAGAGCCAAAAACATTCAGTACTTC
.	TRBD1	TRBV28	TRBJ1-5	CAIRTGVVGQPQHF	TGTGCCATCAGGACAGGGGTGGTAGGTCAGCCCCAGCATTTT
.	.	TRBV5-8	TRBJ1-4	CASSIHWGNEKLFF	TGTGCCAGCAGCATCCATTGGGGGAATGAAAAACTGTTTTTT
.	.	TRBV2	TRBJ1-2	CASSEARPDYGYTF	TGTGCCAGCAGTGAAGCTCGCCCCGACTATGGCTACACCTTC
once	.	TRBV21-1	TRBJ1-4	CASSMIRDRGLFF	TGTGCCAGCAGCATGATACGGGACAGGGGGCTGTTTTTT
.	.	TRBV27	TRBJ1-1	CASSFQSMAFF	TGTGCCAGCAGTTTTCAGTCTATGGCCTTCTTT
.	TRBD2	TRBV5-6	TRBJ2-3	CASSLGLAGGTDTQYF	TGTGCCAGCAGCCTGGGACTAGCGGGGGGCACAGATACGCAGTATTTT
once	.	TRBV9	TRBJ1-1	CASSVVGGFTEAFF	TGTGCCAGCAGCGTAGTGGGGGGCTTCACTGAAGCTTTCTTT
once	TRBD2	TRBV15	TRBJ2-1	CATRGGRVAFEQFF	TGTGCCACCCGGGGCGGGAGGGTAGCTTTTGAGCAGTTCTTC
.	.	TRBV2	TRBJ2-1	CASSEAGEQFF	TGTGCCAGCAGTGAAGCGGGTGAGCAGTTCTTC
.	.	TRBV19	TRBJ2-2	CASSHLGSGTGELFF	TGTGCCAGTAGTCATCTTGGGTCGGGCACCGGGGAGCTGTTTTTT
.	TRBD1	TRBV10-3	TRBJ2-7	CAISDPRTGGYEQYF	TGTGCCATCAGTGACCCTAGGACAGGGGGCTACGAGCAGTACTTC
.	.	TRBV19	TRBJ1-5	CASSIRSVSSNQPQHF	TGTGCCAGTAGTATACGGTCGGTATCTAGCAATCAGCCCCAGCATTTT
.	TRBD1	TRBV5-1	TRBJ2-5	CASSLVTGGQETQYF	TGCGCCAGCAGCTTGGTGACAGGGGGTCAAGAGACCCAGTACTTC
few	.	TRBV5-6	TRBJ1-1	CASSRWTAMNTEAFF	TGTGCCAGCAGCCGTTGGACAGCCATGAACACTGAAGCTTTCTTT
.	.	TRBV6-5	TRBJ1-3	CASSYNPGDSGNTIYF	TGTGCCAGCAGTTACAATCCAGGGGACTCTGGAAACACCATATATTTT
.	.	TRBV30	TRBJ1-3	CAWSVRDGNTIYF	TGTGCCTGGAGTGTTAGAGATGGAAACACCATATATTTT
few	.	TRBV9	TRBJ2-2	CASSVGGVPGELFF	TGTGCCAGCAGCGTAGGTGGCGTTCCCGGGGAGCTGTTTTTT
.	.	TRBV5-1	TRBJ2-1	CASSSGRDNEQFF	TGCGCCAGCAGCTCGGGACGAGACAATGAGCAGTTCTTC
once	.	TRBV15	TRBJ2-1	CATSRGRNEQFF	TGTGCCACCAGCAGGGGAAGAAATGAGCAATTCTTC
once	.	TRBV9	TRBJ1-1	CASSVTQGVNTEAFF	TGTGCCAGCAGCGTTACACAGGGCGTGAACACTGAAGCTTTCTTT
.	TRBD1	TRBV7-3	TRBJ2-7	CASSFSGGADEQYF	TGTGCCAGCAGCTTTTCAGGGGGCGCGGACGAGCAGTACTTC